These T cell receptor beta chains were read from a single sample in a study of blood T cell repertoires in COVID-19. TCRdb's table, derived via immunoSEQ multiplex PCR, lists solely in-frame clones and lacks some. This sample has around 300,000 clones, with nearly 90% found just once. What was sequenced was peripheral blood. The receptors shown here come from a woman aged 40 to 50 with COVID-19, enrolled during active disease. Each CDR3 is given without its conserved first and last residue. D genes are given only for firm matches.

CDR3: ASSPIEAGVPTGELF; length: 15; D: -; V: TRBV6-2/TRBV6-3
CDR3: ASSITSGSFVNEQF; length: 14; D: TRBD2; V: TRBV28
CDR3: ASSPPRLAGAQETQY; length: 15; D: TRBD2; V: TRBV18
CDR3: SVRIQGEQPQH; length: 11; D: TRBD1; V: TRBV29-1
CDR3: ASSPTGALSGNTIY; length: 14; D: TRBD1; V: TRBV2
CDR3: ASSLSSGNSPLH; length: 12; D: -; V: TRBV5-4
CDR3: ASAAPRWGQNTEAF; length: 14; D: -; V: TRBV28
CDR3: ASSRGNTEAF; length: 10; D: -; V: TRBV18
CDR3: ASSQGPNQPQH; length: 11; D: -; V: TRBV3-1/TRBV3-2
CDR3: ASSPNYGYT; length: 9; D: -; V: TRBV28
CDR3: ASSIRQGLSYEQY; length: 13; D: TRBD1; V: TRBV7-8
CDR3: ASKRVGSPPRNEQF; length: 14; D: -; V: TRBV2
CDR3: ASSPETGGYEQY; length: 12; D: -; V: TRBV4-3
CDR3: ASSIAGSPGELF; length: 12; D: TRBD2; V: TRBV2
CDR3: ASSIFGTGGGYT; length: 12; D: TRBD1; V: TRBV19
CDR3: ASSVVSGSNYGYT; length: 13; D: -; V: TRBV9
CDR3: ASSYGTKNTGELF; length: 13; D: -; V: TRBV6-2/TRBV6-3
CDR3: ASSLWAGAGSNQPQH; length: 15; D: -; V: TRBV28
CDR3: AWSAGFLFYEQY; length: 12; D: -; V: TRBV30
CDR3: ASSAGQGGNSPLH; length: 13; D: TRBD1; V: TRBV9
CDR3: ASSVMGQGHYGYT; length: 13; D: TRBD1; V: TRBV28
CDR3: ASSFGLGALRRY; length: 12; D: -; V: TRBV28
CDR3: ASSLGGTSYGYT; length: 12; D: -; V: TRBV7-2
CDR3: ASSLVLLGGYEQY; length: 13; D: -; V: TRBV5-5
CDR3: ASSQSDRASEQF; length: 12; D: -; V: TRBV7-3
CDR3: ASSLEAGWGNTEAF; length: 14; D: -; V: TRBV5-5
CDR3: ASSKGGGAYEQY; length: 12; D: -; V: TRBV3-1/TRBV3-2
CDR3: ASRQGAEQF; length: 9; D: TRBD1; V: TRBV2
CDR3: ASSLGAGTGDQPQH; length: 14; D: TRBD1; V: TRBV5-1
CDR3: ASSPRASGTVAKNIQY; length: 16; D: TRBD2; V: TRBV28
CDR3: ASSEGTDTGELF; length: 12; D: -; V: TRBV6-1
CDR3: ASSLPRQPTGELF; length: 13; D: -; V: TRBV5-4
CDR3: ASSATGIGETQY; length: 12; D: -; V: TRBV7-7
CDR3: ASSPGTGVHEQY; length: 12; D: TRBD1; V: TRBV28
CDR3: ASSLAVAALGTGELF; length: 15; D: -; V: TRBV5-1
CDR3: ASNWGGSYTGELF; length: 13; D: TRBD2; V: TRBV27
CDR3: ASSLGTSGRIDTQY; length: 14; D: TRBD2; V: TRBV7-2
CDR3: ASSQDLSRAGGGYGYT; length: 16; D: TRBD1; V: TRBV4-3
CDR3: ASRDSSNQPQH; length: 11; D: -; V: TRBV27
CDR3: ASKKGEGNYGYT; length: 12; D: -; V: TRBV27
CDR3: ASRDTGAWDEQF; length: 12; D: TRBD1; V: TRBV6-5
CDR3: ASSPLGGSNEKLF; length: 13; D: -; V: TRBV7-8
CDR3: ASRSLAGGSKGTDTQY; length: 16; D: TRBD2; V: TRBV4-1
CDR3: ASSLTIFTSGRESEQY; length: 16; D: TRBD2; V: TRBV7-2
CDR3: ASRPFSADTQY; length: 11; D: -; V: TRBV30
CDR3: ASSHSLRGEETEAF; length: 14; D: -; V: TRBV3-1/TRBV3-2
CDR3: ASSPGTGGLGTEAF; length: 14; D: TRBD1; V: TRBV18
CDR3: ASSPRTGNTEAF; length: 12; D: TRBD1; V: TRBV5-5